This T cell receptor (beta chain) originates from a study of shared clonotypes between healthy human individuals. Notes on the study in general: Some clonotypes were shared by all four sorted-subset donors, while others were not shared. The non-shared ones had lower generation probabilities than the shared ones.

200 to 250 ng DNA, 30,000 to 35,000 T cell genomes, went into each sorted-subset replicate PCR. In the original analysis: ImmunoSEQ output lacked quality scores and full-length reads, limiting matched filtering. The assay was immunoSEQ multiplex PCR, and TCRdb's table has in-frame clones only and misses some. From that table come the V and J calls and clone size; the DNA was used to work out D and trimming. The sample comprises about 2.4 million clones, 93% of which are singletons, and 0.36% rests with the top ten. Points on this clone: Its antigen is undetermined.

The sample comprised naive CD4+ T cells from PBMCs. Subset reported: CD45RA+ positively selected. This clonotype was sampled from a man between 18 and 35 years old in good health. Some clones in this sample may be carry-over from other donors' samples.

CDR3 loop: CASRGGLADSYEQYF. The CDR3 nucleotides read TGTGCCAGCAGGGGGGGACTAGCGGACTCCTACGAGCAGTACTTC. This chain connects TRBV2 to TRBJ2-7, with 11 bases aligning to TRBD2. The CDR3 runs to 15 residues. V was pared by 6 bases and J by 0 bases, with 4 bases of the junction left unmatched. CDR1 and CDR2 (germline): SNHLY, FYNNEI.